This T cell receptor beta chain was profiled in a study of shared clonotypes between healthy human individuals. Notes on the study in general: Non-shared clonotypes had lower generation probabilities than those shared by all four donors.

On this clone itself: What it binds is unknown.

The V gene's germline CDR1 is ENHRY and CDR2 SYGVKD. The CDR3 is 16 amino acids. V lost 5 bases, J lost 2 bases, and 5 bases stayed unmatched. The table came from immunoSEQ multiplex PCR; TCRdb's copy has only in-frame clones and leaves some out. The sample contains about 2 million clones, roughly 94% of which appear only once. Partitioning of CD4+ cells yielded a CD45RA+ naive subset and a CD45RA-negative memory subset. V usage is TRBV10-3 and J usage is TRBJ2-4, with 11 bases fitting TRBD2. Sequencing was done on a sample of naive CD4+ T cells sorted from blood. The subset denotes: CD45RA+ positively selected. The TCR originated in a man between 18 and 35 years old in good health. The CDR3, as DNA: TGTGCCATCAGTCCGGCTAGCGGGGGGTCCAAAAACATTCAGTACTTC. Amino acid sequence: CAISPASGGSKNIQYF.